Below, 26 T cell receptor beta chains from the same sample are listed, as sequenced in a study of blood T cell repertoires in COVID-19. Assay used: immunoSEQ multiplex PCR; TCRdb lists only in-frame clones, some missing. Of 650,000 to 800,000 clones in the sample, around 89% were seen once. Sequenced: peripheral blood. The receptors were gathered from a woman aged 18-29 years with acute or convalescent COVID-19.

The gene calls are TRBV5-6 and TRBJ2-1; D ambiguous. The CDR3 is 12 amino acids. Trimming shortened V by 1 base and J by 4 bases, and 3 bases separated the two germline ends. Per germline, CDR1 SGHDT and CDR2 YYEEEE. Here the CDR3 DNA reads TGTGCCAGCAGCTTGCGGTACAATGAGCAGTTCTTC. Amino acids: CASSLRYNEQFF.

V gene TRBV9 combines with J gene TRBJ1-1; D ambiguous. CDR1 and CDR2 (germline): SGDLS, YYNGEE. The CDR3 length is 14 residues. Trimming pared 3 bases from V and 4 bases from J, leaving 13 bases between. The CDR3 DNA reads as TGTGCCAGCAGCGACTCCGGGGAGGGCACTGAAGCTTTCTTT. Translated: CASSDSGEGTEAFF.

This sequence joins TRBV29-1 and TRBJ2-1, with 15 bases identical to TRBD2. Germline V gene sequence: CDR1 SQVTM, CDR2 ANQGSEA. Trimming took 8 bases from V and 9 from J; bases not matched to a gene: 8. The CDR3 length is 14 residues. In DNA form, the CDR3 reads TGCAGCATATGGACTAGCGGGGGGGATGGTGAGCAGTTCTTC. This codes for CSIWTSGGDGEQFF.

The CDR3 is CASSYDWRTGELFF. DNA for the CDR3: TGTGCCAGCAGTTATGATTGGCGGACCGGGGAGCTGTTTTTT. This sequence joins TRBV6-5 and TRBJ2-2; D not resolved. Germline V gene lookup returns CDR1 MNHEY and CDR2 SVGAGI. The CDR3 spans 14 residues. V was clipped by 3 bases and J by 5 bases, with 10 bases between them.

V and J are TRBV7-9 and TRBJ1-3; no reliable D call. From germline, CDR1 is SEHNR and CDR2 FQNEAQ (reference sequence). The ends were cut back, 4 bases at V and 2 bases at J, with 9 bases in the middle. The CDR3 spans 14 residues. DNA for the CDR3: TGTGCCAGCAGCTCTCAAAAGCCTGGAAACACCATATATTTT. Its protein product is CASSSQKPGNTIYF.

V usage is TRBV5-3 and J usage is TRBJ1-2, with D perhaps matching TRBD1 (5 bases). TRBV5-3 is filed as an ORF, its function uncertain. The CDR3 is made up of 17 amino acids. Trimming removed 4 bases from V and 3 bases from J, with 22 bases in between. In DNA, the CDR3 is TGTGCCAGAAGCCCAACCGGCTATTTGACAGCCGACTATGGCTACACCTTC. Its translation: CARSPTGYLTADYGYTF.

This clone came up once. CDR3 sequence: CASRPRIPGEVGYTF. The CDR3 DNA sequence: TGTGCCAGCAGGCCTAGAATCCCTGGGGAGGTTGGCTACACCTTC. The chain uses TRBV7-2 and TRBJ1-2; unclear D gene. The V gene's germline CDR1 is SGHTA and CDR2 FQGNSA. The ends were cut back, 6 bases at V and 7 bases at J, with 21 bases in the middle. CDR3 length equals 15 residues.

This clone came up once. The chain recombines TRBV10-3 with TRBJ2-7, with 7 bases aligning to TRBD1. CDR1 is ENHRY, CDR2 SYGVKD, per germline. V lost 2 bases, J lost 2 bases, and 3 bases stayed unmatched. This CDR3 is built from 14 residues. CDR3 sequence (DNA): TGTGCCATCAGTGAGACAGGGGCGACCTACGAGCAGTACTTC. Protein product: CAISETGATYEQYF.

This clone occurred a few times. The chain is built from TRBV29-1 and TRBJ1-2; D is undetermined. This CDR3 comprises 12 residues. Germline CDR1 and CDR2: SQVTM and ANQGSEA. The germline V and J ends were trimmed by 5 bases and 10 bases, with 17 bases remaining between them. CDR3 in DNA: TGCAGCGTTCTCACCCGGGGATCGGACTACACCTTC. This codes for CSVLTRGSDYTF.

This chain joins TRBV4-2 and TRBJ2-3; 12 positions match TRBD2. This CDR3 has 15 amino acids. V trimming: 2 bases; J trimming: 4 bases; junction bases outside the gene matches: 1. Germline CDR1 and CDR2: LGHNA and YNFKEQ. The CDR3 sequence is CASSQPSGGADTQYF. The CDR3 nucleotides read TGTGCCAGCAGCCAACCTAGCGGGGGGGCAGATACGCAGTATTTT.

This chain uses TRBV12-3 or TRBV12-4 with TRBJ1-3; D is unresolved. This CDR3 spans 11 amino acids. The ends were cut back, 3 bases at V and 9 bases at J, with 6 bases in the middle. The CDR3 coding sequence is TGTGCCAGCAGTTTCGCGGGCACCATATATTTT. Residues: CASSFAGTIYF.

This chain uses TRBV7-8 with TRBJ1-4; D uncertain. Germline lookup yields CDR1 SGHVS and CDR2 FQNEAQ. V was trimmed by 2 bases and J by 7 bases, leaving 11 bases between them. This CDR3 has 14 residues. CDR3 sequence: CASSLTPAGEKLFF. CDR3 in DNA: TGTGCCAGCAGCTTAACACCCGCTGGTGAAAAACTGTTTTTT.

The J gene is TRBJ2-7, the V gene TRBV29-1; 9 bases fit TRBD1. V dropped 7 bases and J dropped 0; count of bases not matched to a gene: 1. This CDR3 region has 12 residues. Germline assignment: CDR1 SQVTM and CDR2 ANQGSEA. The chain's CDR3 is CSGGQGSYEQYF. The CDR3 DNA reads TGCAGCGGGGGACAGGGCTCCTACGAGCAGTACTTC.

The chain recombines TRBV7-9 with TRBJ2-7; D might be TRBD2 (6 bases). Germline CDR1 and CDR2: SEHNR and FQNEAQ (reference sequence). The CDR3 contains 15 residues. Trimming took off 4 bases at V and 4 bases at J, with 17 bases between the two ends. The CDR3 region is CASSSAGTGDYEQYF. As DNA, the CDR3 is TGTGCCAGCAGCTCCGCCGGGACGGGGGATTACGAGCAGTACTTC.

This chain links TRBV27 with TRBJ1-2; TRBD1 agrees at 11 bases. V dropped 5 bases and J dropped 4; count of bases not matched to a gene: 12. The length of the CDR3 is 17 residues. CDR1 MNHEY and CDR2 SMNVEV come from the germline V gene (reference sequence). The CDR3 loop is CASSARTGGASTYGYTF. Here the CDR3 DNA reads TGTGCCAGCAGTGCCCGGACAGGGGGCGCCTCGACCTATGGCTACACCTTC.

The table lists this clone with a few counts. J is TRBJ1-1 and V is TRBV4-1; no clear D. The V end was cut by 3 bases, the J end by 5 bases, with 16 bases between. The germline V gene encodes CDR1 MGHRA and CDR2 YSYEKL. This CDR3 region has 15 residues. CDR3 in amino acids: CASSHPLGRVTEAFF. CDR3 nucleotide sequence: TGCGCCAGCAGCCATCCCTTGGGGAGGGTGACTGAAGCTTTCTTT.

The chain links TRBV6-4 to TRBJ2-1; 13 bases match TRBD2. Losses at the gene ends were 2 bases for V and 6 bases for J; bases not matched to a gene: 1. Germline values: CDR1 MRHNA, CDR2 SNTAGT. The CDR3 has 15 amino acids. Written as DNA, the CDR3 is TGTGCCAGCAGTGACACTAGCGGGGGGGCCAATGAGCAGTTCTTC. It is translated as CASSDTSGGANEQFF.

This chain connects TRBV24-1 to TRBJ1-2; D remains unclear. V was trimmed by 3 bases and J by 2 bases, leaving 12 bases between them. The CDR3 loop spans 15 amino acids. Germline loops: CDR1 KGHDR, CDR2 SFDVKD. In DNA form, the CDR3 reads TGTGCCACCAGTGATGCGACACCAAGCAACTATGGCTACACCTTC. Residues: CATSDATPSNYGYTF.

The gene calls are TRBV5-5 and TRBJ2-4, with a weak D call TRBD2 (6 bases). V dropped 4 bases and J dropped 8 bases, with 13 bases sitting between them. The CDR3 is made up of 13 amino acids. Germline CDR1 SGHKS, CDR2 YYEKEE (reference sequence). The CDR3 reads CASSPWGGDIQYF. The DNA of the CDR3 is TGTGCCAGCAGCCCGTGGGGCGGGGACATTCAGTACTTC.

This rearrangement joins TRBV7-2 to TRBJ1-1; D possibly corresponds to TRBD1 (6 bases). Germline V CDR1 and CDR2: SGHTA, FQGNSA. Between the trimmed V and J ends, which lost 1 base and 2 bases, there was a span of 11 bases. This CDR3 is built from 15 residues. This CDR3 is CASSLGVGTNTEAFF. The DNA of the CDR3 is TGTGCCAGCAGCTTAGGGGTAGGGACAAACACTGAAGCTTTCTTT.

This rearrangement joins TRBV12-3 or TRBV12-4 to TRBJ1-5, with no clear D. The ends were cut back, 3 bases at V and 5 bases at J, with 5 bases in the middle. This CDR3 contains 12 residues. The CDR3 spells CASSFDYQPQHF. The CDR3 DNA sequence: TGTGCCAGCAGTTTCGACTATCAGCCCCAGCATTTT.

This rearrangement joins TRBV6-6 to TRBJ1-1; possibly TRBD1 for D (6 bases). The germline CDR1 and CDR2 sequences are MNHNY and SVGAGI (reference sequence). The length of the CDR3 is 15 residues. V lost 7 bases, J lost 1 base, and 16 bases lay in between. CDR3 residues: CASIQPWTANTEAFF. Written as DNA, the CDR3 is TGTGCCAGCATCCAACCATGGACAGCGAACACTGAAGCTTTCTTT.

V usage is TRBV7-3 and J usage is TRBJ2-1; 9 bases match TRBD2. The CDR3 covers 16 residues. Germline V gene data show CDR1 as SGHTA and CDR2 as FQGTGA. J was trimmed by 7 bases and V by 5 bases; bases with no gene match: 12. Here the CDR3 DNA reads TGTGCCAGCAGCCTCCGCGGGGGGGCTATATGGAATGAGCAGTTCTTC. It is translated as CASSLRGGAIWNEQFF.

This chain uses TRBV30 with TRBJ2-1, with 8 positions matching TRBD2. CDR3 length equals 15 residues. The V and J ends lost 0 bases and 4 bases, in that order; junction bases with no gene match: 5. Germline V gene lookup returns CDR1 GTSNPN and CDR2 SVGIG (reference sequence). CDR3: CAWSVGSGVYNEQFF. The CDR3 DNA follows: TGTGCCTGGAGTGTAGGTAGCGGGGTGTACAATGAGCAGTTCTTC. Filled out from reference TRBV30 and TRBJ2-1, the complete variable domain reads SQTIHQWPATLVQPVGSPLSLECTVEGTSNPNLYWYRQAAGRGLQLLFYSVGIGQISSEVPQNLSASRPQDRQFILSSKKLLLSDSGFYLCAWSVGSGVYNEQFFGPGTRLTVL.

This chain joins TRBV6-4 and TRBJ2-1; 7 bases align to TRBD2. CDR3 length: 15 residues. With V trimmed by 6 bases and J by 4 bases, 9 bases remained unmatched. CDR1 and CDR2 from the germline V gene are MRHNA and SNTAGT. CDR3 amino acids: CASREASGPYNEQFF. CDR3 sequence (DNA): TGTGCCAGCAGAGAGGCTAGCGGACCATACAATGAGCAGTTCTTC.

This chain links TRBV24-1 with TRBJ2-7; D is unresolved. Trimming pared 4 bases from V and 2 bases from J, leaving 11 bases between. Germline values: CDR1 KGHDR, CDR2 SFDVKD. The CDR3 has 14 residues. The CDR3 protein is CATSEAGRTYEQYF. The CDR3 DNA reads as TGTGCCACCAGTGAGGCAGGTCGGACCTACGAGCAGTACTTC.